These 29 T cell receptor beta chains came from one sample sequenced in a study of tumor and adjacent non-tumor tissue in lung cancer. RNA was extracted from bulk tissue without any cell sorting. This non-tumor lung sample came from over 3 cm beyond the tumor edge. A modified ARM-PCR protocol with three rounds of nested PCR amplified TCRbeta. TCRdb re-derived calls from the multiplex PCR reads in MiXCR, one entry per CDR3 protein. This repertoire shows nearly 50,000 distinct CDR3 sequences, around 59% found once; its top ten account for about 32%. Source material: distant non-tumor lung tissue. These receptors all come from an older woman with non-small cell lung cancer.

With respect to this clonotype: One junction end does not reproduce the germline sequence, and a read error may be involved. The chain joins TRBV29-1 to TRBJ2-7, with 7 positions matching TRBD2. The CDR3 is 12 amino acids. The V gene's germline CDR1 is SQVTM and CDR2 ANQGSEA. CDR3 DNA: TGCAGCGCTGGACGGCTAGCGGACGAGCAGCACTTC. Encoded protein: CSAGRLADEQHF.

On this clonotype: Because the CDR3 is missing its conserved closing phenylalanine or tryptophan, this is likely a read error. The rearrangement links TRBV28 to TRBJ2-5, with 10 bases matching TRBD1. Germline V gene data show CDR1 as MDHEN and CDR2 as SYDVKM. This CDR3 comprises 16 residues. This chain's CDR3 is CTSSPRQGAVSETQYL. In nucleotides, the CDR3 is TGTACCAGCAGCCCCCGACAGGGGGCGGTTTCAGAGACCCAGTACCTC.

CDR3 amino acids: CASEGQGSDGYTF. CDR3 DNA: TGTGCTTCCGAAGGCCAAGGTTCCGATGGCTACACCTTC. The genes are TRBV6-1 and TRBJ1-2; no clear D. Germline values: CDR1 MNHNS, CDR2 SASEGT. There are 13 residues in the CDR3.

The chain carries TRBV20-1 and TRBJ2-1; 8 nucleotides match TRBD2. This CDR3 spans 15 amino acids. Germline CDR1 DFQATT, CDR2 SNEGSKA (reference sequence). Unmatched junction bases numbered 9, after V lost 1 base and J lost 7 bases. The CDR3 loop reads CSARVGKRELNEQFF. The CDR3 DNA is TGCAGTGCTAGAGTGGGGAAGCGGGAGTTAAATGAGCAGTTCTTC.

The CDR3 region has the DNA TGTGCCAGCAGTTACCCCTGGGACAGGGAGCTGTACAATGAGCAGTTCTTC. This translates into CASSYPWDRELYNEQFF. The chain couples TRBV6-2 or TRBV6-3 to TRBJ2-1; 9 bases are a match to TRBD1. The CDR3 totals 17 residues. CDR1 and CDR2 from the germline V gene are MNHEY and SVGEGT. V dropped 2 bases and J dropped 4; count of bases not matched to a gene: 9.

Worth noting for this clonotype: In this CDR3 the conserved last residue, phenylalanine or tryptophan, is missing, so a read error is likely. The gene calls are TRBV11-1 and TRBJ2-1, with D perhaps TRBD2 (5 bases). The CDR3 loop spans 13 amino acids. Per germline, CDR1 SGHAT and CDR2 FQDESV (reference sequence). CDR3 nucleotides: TGTGCTAGCAGTTACCTTTCCCGGGGTGACCAGTTCTCC. Protein product: CASSYLSRGDQFS.

This clonotype was found many times. V gene TRBV28 combines with J gene TRBJ2-3, with TRBD2 matching 10 bases. Germline loops: CDR1 MDHEN, CDR2 SYDVKM. CDR3 length: 15 amino acids. The ends lost 4 bases at V and 8 bases at J; junction bases unmatched: 9. The CDR3 loop reads CASSSIRTSGGTQYF. The CDR3 DNA reads TGTGCCAGCAGTTCAATCCGGACTAGCGGCGGTACGCAGTATTTT. The complete variable domain, with remaining parts taken from reference TRBV28 and TRBJ2-3, reads DVKVTQSSRYLVKRTGEKVFLECVQDMDHENMFWYRQDPGLGLRLIYFSYDVKMKEKGDIPEGYSVSREKKERFSLILESASTNQTSMYLCASSSIRTSGGTQYFGPGTRLTVL.

This clonotype was seen a few times. A much larger clone is a single base away; this may be a read error. The CDR3 region has the DNA TGCGCCAGCAGCCAAGATTTAGGGTTAGCCTATGGCTACACCTTC. Translation gives CASSQDLGLAYGYTF. The chain recombines TRBV4-1 with TRBJ1-2; D remains unclear. V was pared by 0 bases and J by 4 bases, with 12 bases between. Germline V gives CDR1 MGHRA, CDR2 YSYEKL. CDR3 size: 15 residues.

This clonotype was found once. V and J are TRBV6-5 and TRBJ2-4, with a weak D call TRBD2 (5 bases). The V gene lost 6 bases and the J gene lost 5 bases, with 26 bases spanning the gap. Germline V CDR1 and CDR2: MNHEY, SVGAGI. CDR3 length equals 18 residues. The DNA for the CDR3 is TGTGCCAGCAGAATCGGACTTACTTCGGTGGGGTATCAAAACATTCAGTACTTC. This gives the protein CASRIGLTSVGYQNIQYF.

As concerns this clonotype: The junction does not match germline at one end; this may be a read error. This sequence joins TRBV6-2 or TRBV6-3 and TRBJ2-4; D is tentatively TRBD1 or TRBD2 (5 bases each). Germline assignment: CDR1 MNHEY and CDR2 SVGEGT. This CDR3 contains 16 residues. CDR3 residues: CASSRHRTGAKNIQCF. For the CDR3, the DNA is TGTGCCAGCAGCAGACACAGGACCGGGGCCAAAAACATTCAGTGCTTT.

Of note for this clonotype: Sequence at one end of the junction differs from germline and may be a read error. V gene TRBV4-1 combines with J gene TRBJ2-7; D call uncertain. From germline, CDR1 is MGHRA and CDR2 YSYEKL. The length of the CDR3 is 14 residues. The CDR3 loop reads CANSQPDWAYEQYF. The CDR3 DNA sequence: TGCGCCAACAGCCAACCGGATTGGGCCTACGAGCAGTACTTC.

This clonotype was detected ten times or more. V and J are TRBV12-3 or TRBV12-4 and TRBJ2-7; 7 nucleotides align to TRBD2. The CDR3 is made up of 18 amino acids. V shed 2 bases and J 2 bases; nucleotides not matched to a gene: 15. This chain's CDR3 is CASSLKPDRREITYEQYF. CDR3 bases: TGTGCCAGCAGTTTAAAACCGGATAGGCGGGAGATAACCTACGAGCAGTACTTC.

As concerns this clonotype: The junction departs from germline at one end; a sequencing error may be responsible. This sequence joins TRBV4-2 and TRBJ2-2; D is ambiguous. There are 16 residues in the CDR3. Germline values: CDR1 LGHNA, CDR2 YNFKEQ. The CDR3 spells CAGSQDRTPRSGELFF. CDR3 sequence (DNA): TGTGCCGGCAGCCAAGATAGGACCCCACGTAGCGGGGAGCTGTTTTTT.

This chain links TRBV28 with TRBJ2-1, with 10 bases fitting TRBD2. Unmatched junction bases numbered 22, after V lost 11 bases and J lost 3 bases. The CDR3 spans 19 residues. Germline lookup yields CDR1 MDHEN and CDR2 SYDVKM. The CDR3 spells CAGITSSGSGHNRYNEQFF. DNA of the CDR3: TGTGCCGGCATCACCTCTAGCGGGAGTGGACATAATCGCTACAATGAGCAGTTCTTC.

This clonotype was detected ten times or more. The chain recombines TRBV5-4 with TRBJ2-3; TRBD1 is a possible D gene (6 bases). V lost 5 bases and J lost 6, with 19 bases in between. The CDR3 spans 15 residues. In germline, CDR1 is SGHNT, CDR2 YYREEE (reference sequence). Here the CDR3 DNA reads TGTGCCAGCAGACGAGAAATACAGGGTTGGGATACGCAGTATTTT. This encodes CASRREIQGWDTQYF.

The V gene is TRBV20-1, the J gene TRBJ2-1; 9 nucleotides agree with TRBD2. CDR1 and CDR2 (germline): DFQATT, SNEGSKA (reference sequence). V shed 4 bases and J 1 base; nucleotides not matched to a gene: 2. This CDR3 contains 14 residues. Here the CDR3 reads CSAISGSSYNEQFF. DNA for the CDR3: TGCAGTGCTATTAGCGGGAGTTCCTACAATGAGCAGTTCTTC.

This clonotype was detected only a few times. Being one base from a much bigger clone, this may be a read error. V usage is TRBV7-9 and J usage is TRBJ2-2; 12 positions match TRBD2. Germline values: CDR1 SEHNR, CDR2 FQNEAQ (reference sequence). The CDR3 runs 17 residues. The CDR3 protein is CANSGTTSGSVTGELFF. For the CDR3, the DNA is TGTGCCAACAGCGGGACGACTAGCGGGAGTGTCACCGGGGAGCTGTTTTTT.

Regarding this clonotype: One junction end disagrees with the germline gene, perhaps due to a read error. J is TRBJ2-6 and V is TRBV5-4; D might be TRBD1 (6 bases). The CDR3 runs to 16 residues. Germline loops: CDR1 SGHNT, CDR2 YYREEE (reference sequence). Written as DNA, the CDR3 is TGTGCCAACAGCTTCGACGGGTTGTTGGGGGCCAACTTCCTGACTTTC. Translated: CANSFDGLLGANFLTF. The variable domain in full, with the rest retrieved from reference TRBV5-4 and TRBJ2-6, is ETGVTQSPTHLIKTRGQQVTLRCSSQSGHNTVSWYQQALGQGPQFIFQYYREEENGRGNFPPRFSGLQFPNYSSELNVNALELDDSALYLCANSFDGLLGANFLTFGAGSRLTVL.

Regarding this clonotype: One junction end does not reproduce the germline sequence, and a read error may be involved. The gene calls are TRBV11-1 and TRBJ1-1, with D unclear. This CDR3 spans 12 amino acids. Germline-derived CDR1 and CDR2 are SGHAT and FQDESV (reference sequence). The DNA for the CDR3 is TGTGCCAGCAGCTTTGAGAGTACTGAGGCTTTCTTT. As protein: CASSFESTEAFF.

The chain's CDR3 is CASSPLGEGETQYF. Here the CDR3 DNA reads TGTGCCAGCTCACCGTTGGGAGAAGGGGAGACCCAGTACTTC. V gene TRBV18 combines with J gene TRBJ2-5, with D perhaps matching TRBD2 (5 bases). The germline V gene encodes CDR1 KGHSH and CDR2 LQKENI. This CDR3 is built from 14 residues. The ends were cut back, 3 bases at V and 5 bases at J, with 13 bases in the middle.

V usage is TRBV6-5 and J usage is TRBJ1-5, with D possibly matching TRBD1 (7 bases). Matching the DNA end better, TRBJ2-3 makes the J call doubtful. The V gene's germline CDR1 is MNHEY and CDR2 SVGAGI. The CDR3 covers 14 residues. As DNA, the CDR3 is TGTGCCAGCATGCCGACAGGGAGGAATCAGCCCCAGTATTTT. Protein product: CASMPTGRNQPQYF.

This clonotype was counted many times. This sequence joins TRBV11-2 and TRBJ1-3; D gene unclear. The CDR3 length is 16 residues. Germline V gene lookup returns CDR1 SGHAT and CDR2 FQNNGV. The germline V and J ends were trimmed by 1 base and 1 base, with 11 bases remaining between them. CDR3 sequence reads: CASSLGLGGSGNTIYF. CDR3 coding DNA: TGTGCCAGCAGCTTAGGTCTTGGAGGTTCTGGAAACACCATATATTTT.

Points on this clonotype: Lacking the conserved final phenylalanine or tryptophan, this CDR3 likely reflects a read error. The DNA is omitted, as the CDR3 cannot be located on it reliably, and the CDR3 follows TCRdb's listing. This rearrangement joins TRBV6-1 to TRBJ2-1; TRBD2, the table's D call, was not compared with the DNA. The CDR3 numbers 14 amino acids, ends counted. Germline-derived CDR1 and CDR2 are MNHNS and SASEGT. The CDR3 loop reads CASSGGTTYNEQLS.

About this clonotype: This may arise from a read error, as a much more abundant clone is one base away. V is TRBV30 and J is TRBJ2-7; tentative D call: TRBD2 (5 bases). The length of the CDR3 is 14 residues. Trimming took 3 bases from V and 6 from J, leaving 18 bases between them. Germline V gene sequence: CDR1 GTSNPN, CDR2 SVGIG (reference sequence). This chain's CDR3 is CAWSVSGISLEQYF. The CDR3 DNA reads as TGTGCCTGGAGCGTCTCGGGGATCTCCCTCGAGCAGTACTTC.

As concerns this clonotype: Without the conserved terminal phenylalanine or tryptophan, this CDR3 likely stems from a read error. The chain employs TRBV30 and TRBJ1-2, with a weak D call TRBD1 (5 bases). Germline V lookup: CDR1 GTSNPN, CDR2 SVGIG (reference sequence). This CDR3 comprises 11 residues. The V and J ends lost 5 bases and 6 bases respectively, with 10 bases between them. CDR3 residues: CAWETANGYTL. The CDR3 DNA is TGTGCCTGGGAGACAGCGAATGGCTACACCCTC.

Details on this clonotype: The germline gene is not matched at one end of the junction; a read error may be the cause. CDR3 nucleotide sequence: TGTGCCGGCAGTTACTCGTTTATGAACACAGATGCGCGGTATTTT. Amino acid sequence: CAGSYSFMNTDARYF. This chain joins TRBV6-5 and TRBJ2-3; D remains ambiguous. The CDR3 length is 15 residues. CDR1 is MNHEY and CDR2 is SVGAGI in the germline V gene.

This clonotype occurred many times. V is TRBV4-2 and J is TRBJ1-6; 8 nucleotides match TRBD1. Looked up from germline, CDR1 is LGHNA and CDR2 is YNFKEQ. Trimming cost V 3 bases and J 3 bases; bases outside gene matches: 10. The CDR3 covers 18 residues. The CDR3 loop is CASSHLTPGQDYNSPLHF. As DNA, the CDR3 is TGTGCCAGCAGCCACCTAACTCCGGGACAGGACTATAATTCACCCCTCCACTTT.

The chain is built from TRBV15 and TRBJ1-4, with TRBD1 identical over 10 bases. Losses at the gene ends were 10 bases for V and 8 bases for J; bases not matched to a gene: 10. This CDR3 is built from 14 residues. Per the germline V gene, CDR1 is LNHNV and CDR2 is YYDKDF (reference sequence). CDR3 protein: CASNRGQGEEKLFF. CDR3 nucleotide sequence: TGTGCCAGCAACAGAGGACAGGGGGAGGAAAAACTGTTTTTT.

This sequence joins TRBV6-1 and TRBJ1-5, with TRBD1 identical over 10 bases. Looked up from germline, CDR1 is MNHNS and CDR2 is SASEGT. V trimming: 5 bases; J trimming: 7 bases; junction bases outside the gene matches: 8. The CDR3 totals 15 residues. The CDR3 region has the DNA TGTGCCAGCAGTCCCCCCGGGACAGGGGTCCAGCCCCAGCATTTT. It is translated as CASSPPGTGVQPQHF.